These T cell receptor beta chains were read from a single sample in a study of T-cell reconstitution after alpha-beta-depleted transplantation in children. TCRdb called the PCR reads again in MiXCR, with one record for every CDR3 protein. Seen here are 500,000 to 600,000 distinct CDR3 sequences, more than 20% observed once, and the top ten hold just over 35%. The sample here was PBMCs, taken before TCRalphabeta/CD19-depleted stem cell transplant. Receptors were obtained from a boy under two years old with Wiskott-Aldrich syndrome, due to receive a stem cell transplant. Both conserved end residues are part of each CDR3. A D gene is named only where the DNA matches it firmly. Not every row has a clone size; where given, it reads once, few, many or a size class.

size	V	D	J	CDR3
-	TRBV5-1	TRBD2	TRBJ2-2	CASSLRARGEAVTGELFF
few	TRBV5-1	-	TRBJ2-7	CASSYREGNEQYF
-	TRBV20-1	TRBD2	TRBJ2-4	CSAWRLAGDIQYF
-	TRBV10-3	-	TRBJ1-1	CAISKGGEEAFF
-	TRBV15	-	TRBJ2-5	CATSRPGTQPSETQYF
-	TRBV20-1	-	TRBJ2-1	CSASPRSSYNEQFF
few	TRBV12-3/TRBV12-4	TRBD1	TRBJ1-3	CASSLRDRNSGNTIYF
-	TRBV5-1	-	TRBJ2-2	CASSLRGDIFTGELFF
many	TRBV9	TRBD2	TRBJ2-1	CASSVVAGGPIHNEQFF
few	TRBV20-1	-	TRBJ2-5	CSARVLGYQETQYF
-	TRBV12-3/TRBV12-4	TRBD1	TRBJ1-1	CASSFSGGRYSEAFF
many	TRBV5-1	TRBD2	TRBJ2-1	CASSRTSGSYEQFF
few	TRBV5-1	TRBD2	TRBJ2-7	CASSLERGDYEQYF
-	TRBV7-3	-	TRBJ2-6	CASKSSGANVLTF
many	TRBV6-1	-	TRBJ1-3	CASRRTAGNTIYF
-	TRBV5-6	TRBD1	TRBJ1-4	CASNLQGGDEKLFF
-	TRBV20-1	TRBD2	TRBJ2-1	CSARDSGGHNEQFF
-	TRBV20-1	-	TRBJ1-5	CSASRAGYYQPQHF
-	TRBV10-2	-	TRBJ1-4	CASSESLWDFKMFF
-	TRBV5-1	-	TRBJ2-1	CASSYGVYNEQFF
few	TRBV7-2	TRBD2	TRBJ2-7	CASLPGLAGSSEQYF
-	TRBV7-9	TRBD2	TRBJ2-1	CASSPRLAGGQYNEQFF
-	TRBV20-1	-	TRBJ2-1	CSARAAEPSPAEQFF
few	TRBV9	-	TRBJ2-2	CASSVGRASGELFF
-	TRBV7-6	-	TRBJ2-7	CASSLARGGIYEQYF
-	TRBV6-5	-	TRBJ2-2	CASSYFPVPIGELFF